The sequence of this T cell receptor (beta chain) was determined in a study of blood T cell repertoires in COVID-19. About the research overall: Some COVID-19 samples were acute and others convalescent; all came from the United States, Italy and Spain. PBMCs, B-cell-depleted T cells, or T cells were the source of the cDNA or gDNA that made up the material.

Original data processing: Estimation of nucleated cell counts was performed using reference gene primer amplification. Profiling relied on immunoSEQ multiplex PCR, and the TCRdb table lists in-frame clones only, not all of them. V, J and clone size are those of that table, while D and trimming were read from the DNA. The sample has about 240,000 clones, approximately 83% seen once. Looked up from germline, CDR1 is MDHEN and CDR2 is SYDVKM. Trimming shortened V by 7 bases and J by 0 bases, and 13 bases separated the two germline ends. This CDR3 spans 15 amino acids. J is TRBJ2-1 and V is TRBV28; D may be TRBD2 (5 bases). The receptor was isolated from a man aged 30 to 45 who had recovered from COVID-19. The sequenced material came from peripheral blood. CDR3 bases: TGTGCCAGCACCTTCCATACTAGCTCCTACAATGAGCAGTTCTTC. Amino acid sequence: CASTFHTSSYNEQFF.